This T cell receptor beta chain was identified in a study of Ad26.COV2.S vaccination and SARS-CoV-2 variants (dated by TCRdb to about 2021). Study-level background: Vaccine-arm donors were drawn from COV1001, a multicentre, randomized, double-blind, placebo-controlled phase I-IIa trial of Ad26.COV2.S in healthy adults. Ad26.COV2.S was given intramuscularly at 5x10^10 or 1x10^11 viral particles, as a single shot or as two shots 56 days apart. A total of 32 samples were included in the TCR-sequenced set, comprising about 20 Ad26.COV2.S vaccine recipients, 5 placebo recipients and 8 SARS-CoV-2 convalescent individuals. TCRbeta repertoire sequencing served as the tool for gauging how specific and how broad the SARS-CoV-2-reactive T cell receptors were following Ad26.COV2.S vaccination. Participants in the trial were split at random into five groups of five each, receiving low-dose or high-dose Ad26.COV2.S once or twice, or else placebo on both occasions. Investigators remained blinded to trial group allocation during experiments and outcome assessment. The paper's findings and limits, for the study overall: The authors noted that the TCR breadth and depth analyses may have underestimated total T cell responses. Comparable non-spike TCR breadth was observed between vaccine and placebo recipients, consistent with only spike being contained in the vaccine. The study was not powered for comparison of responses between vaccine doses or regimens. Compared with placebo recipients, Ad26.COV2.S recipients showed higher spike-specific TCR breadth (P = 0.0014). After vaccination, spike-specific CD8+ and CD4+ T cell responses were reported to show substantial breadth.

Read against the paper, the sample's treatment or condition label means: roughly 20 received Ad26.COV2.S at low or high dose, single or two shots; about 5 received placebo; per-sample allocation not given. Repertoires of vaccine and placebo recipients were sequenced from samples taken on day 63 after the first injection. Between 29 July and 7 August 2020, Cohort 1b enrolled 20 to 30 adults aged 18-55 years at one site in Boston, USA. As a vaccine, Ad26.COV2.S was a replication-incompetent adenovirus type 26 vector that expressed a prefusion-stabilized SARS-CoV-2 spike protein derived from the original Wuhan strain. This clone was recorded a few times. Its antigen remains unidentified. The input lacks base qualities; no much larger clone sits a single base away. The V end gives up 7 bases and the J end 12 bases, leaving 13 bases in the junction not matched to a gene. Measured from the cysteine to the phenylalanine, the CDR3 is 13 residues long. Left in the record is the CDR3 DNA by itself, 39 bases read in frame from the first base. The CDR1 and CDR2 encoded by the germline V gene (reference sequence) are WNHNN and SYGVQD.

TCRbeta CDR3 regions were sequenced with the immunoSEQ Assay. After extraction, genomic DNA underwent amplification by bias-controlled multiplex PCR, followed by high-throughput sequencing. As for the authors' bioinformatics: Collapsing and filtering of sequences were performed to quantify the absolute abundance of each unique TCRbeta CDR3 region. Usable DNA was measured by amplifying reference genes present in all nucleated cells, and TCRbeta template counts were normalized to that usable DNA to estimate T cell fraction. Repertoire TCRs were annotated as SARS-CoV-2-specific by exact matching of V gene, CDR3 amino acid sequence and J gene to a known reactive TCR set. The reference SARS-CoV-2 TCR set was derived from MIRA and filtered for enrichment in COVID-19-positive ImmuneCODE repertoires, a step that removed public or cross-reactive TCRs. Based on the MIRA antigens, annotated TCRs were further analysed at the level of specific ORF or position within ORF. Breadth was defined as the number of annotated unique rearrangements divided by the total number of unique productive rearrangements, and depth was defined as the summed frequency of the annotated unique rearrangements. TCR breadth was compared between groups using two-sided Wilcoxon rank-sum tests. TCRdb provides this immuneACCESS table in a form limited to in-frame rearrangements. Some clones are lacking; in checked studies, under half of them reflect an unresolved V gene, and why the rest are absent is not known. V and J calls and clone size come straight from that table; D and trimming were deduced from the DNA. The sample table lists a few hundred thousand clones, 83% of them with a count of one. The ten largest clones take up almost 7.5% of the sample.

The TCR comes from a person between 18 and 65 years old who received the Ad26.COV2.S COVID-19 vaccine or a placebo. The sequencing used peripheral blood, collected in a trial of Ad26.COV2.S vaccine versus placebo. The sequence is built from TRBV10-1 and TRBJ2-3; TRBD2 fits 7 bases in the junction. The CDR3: CASKEGASGVQYF. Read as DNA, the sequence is TGCGCCAGCAAAGAAGGGGCTAGCGGTGTTCAGTATTTT.